This T cell receptor beta chain came from a study of PD-1 blockade in classical Hodgkin lymphoma. Some clones are missing from TCRdb's copy, which holds only in-frame ones; the method was immunoSEQ multiplex PCR. The data show over 20,000 clones, around 70% seen once. Patients all relapsed after autologous stem cell transplantation, and there was variation in brentuximab vedotin exposure. Each best response was a complete response, a partial response or progressive disease. Germline V gene data show CDR1 as SNHLY and CDR2 as FYNNEI. The V segment lost 6 bases and the J segment 2 bases; nucleotides outside the gene matches: 4. This CDR3 contains 14 residues.

The receptor was derived from a human donor with classical Hodgkin lymphoma. Sequencing was performed on peripheral blood mononuclear cells (PBMCs), taken before the second cycle of nivolumab. The V and J genes are TRBV2 and TRBJ1-3; 7 positions match TRBD1. In nucleotides, the CDR3 is TGTGCCAGCAGCGACAGGGTTGCTGGAAACACCATATATTTT. The encoded protein is CASSDRVAGNTIYF.